This is a list of T cell receptor beta chains from one sample in a study of monozygotic twins with inflammatory bowel disease. With the 5' RACE reads reprocessed, TCRdb shows one record per CDR3 protein and no DNA. This sample's clone table lists some 170,000 distinct CDR3 sequences. The sequenced material came from blood. The source of these receptors is a human donor with ulcerative colitis or Crohn's disease, or a healthy co-twin of an affected twin (not recorded which). Both conserved end residues are part of each CDR3.

TRBV30	TRBJ1-2	CAWSVAAPSYGYTF
TRBV7-8	TRBJ2-3	CASREGSQYRDTQYF
TRBV3-1	TRBJ2-7	CASSQLYEQYF
TRBV24-1	TRBJ2-2	CATRRQGNTGELFF
TRBV9	TRBJ2-1	CASSVVGGGAGEQFF
TRBV7-2	TRBJ2-2	CASSLGAMAGELFF
TRBV7-9	TRBJ2-7	CASSLGDFIVGEQYF
TRBV5-1	TRBJ2-7	CASSSMQVRTGAYEQYF
TRBV2	TRBJ2-7	CASQGLVATGEQYF
TRBV12-3/TRBV12-4	TRBJ2-1	CASSFFRGRAYNEQFF
TRBV18	TRBJ2-3	CASSGSSGTVTDTQYF
TRBV5-5	TRBJ2-5	CASSLTGGETQYF
TRBV24-1	TRBJ2-5	CATSDFGTKIETQYF
TRBV19	TRBJ2-1	CASRRQGSSYNEQFF
TRBV24-1	TRBJ1-5	CATSDLEGGQPQHF
TRBV24-1	TRBJ2-1	CATRPRGLAGDEQFF
TRBV6-2/TRBV6-3	TRBJ2-7	CASSYSTNFWGSGSRGEQYF
TRBV18	TRBJ2-1	CASSSGADEQFF
TRBV7-8	TRBJ1-2	CASSLDATGKGGYTF
TRBV14	TRBJ2-2	CASSQMQNTGELFF
TRBV5-4	TRBJ2-1	CASSFQAGMDEQFF
TRBV5-1	TRBJ1-3	CASSLVADSGNTIYF
TRBV7-9	TRBJ1-1	CASSLGQGETEAFF
TRBV13	TRBJ2-7	CASRERGSSYEQYF
TRBV24-1	TRBJ2-1	CATSEYGAGGPRNEQFF
TRBV11-3	TRBJ2-2	CASSPGTTQNTGELFF
TRBV12-3/TRBV12-4	TRBJ2-7	CASSQWTGVREQYF
TRBV5-1	TRBJ1-1	CASSFGREGLGTEAFF